The rows below give T cell receptor beta chains drawn from one sample of a study of T cell clonotyping in hematopoietic cell transplantation. Profiled with immunoSEQ multiplex PCR; TCRdb holds only in-frame clones, not every one. The table has several thousand clones, around three quarters seen once. Sequencing was performed on peripheral blood mononuclear cells, taken 100 days after allogeneic stem cell transplant. The receptors were sampled from a male patient in his sixties who had an allogeneic stem cell transplant, so T cells may come from the graft donor. Some clones in this sample may be carry-over from other donors' samples. The CDR3 runs from the conserved cysteine through the conserved F or W. Fields, in order: D gene, CDR3 length, clone size, J gene, V gene, CDR3 protein, CDR3 DNA. D genes are given only for firm matches. The size of a clone is reported for some rows only, either as once, few or many, or as a class for expanded clones.

>NA|12|few|TRBJ2-5|TRBV4-3
CASSQDHGAQYF
TGCGCCAGCAGCCAAGATCATGGGGCCCAGTACTTC
>TRBD1|16|NA|TRBJ2-1|TRBV11-2
CASSWGQGIGVDEQFF
TGTGCCAGCAGCTGGGGACAGGGAATTGGTGTGGATGAGCAGTTCTTC
>NA|13|NA|TRBJ2-5|TRBV27
CASSSGHVETQYF
TGTGCCAGCAGTTCAGGACACGTAGAGACCCAGTACTTC
>NA|12|NA|TRBJ2-3|TRBV6-4
CAKDPPSDTQYF
TGTGCCAAGGACCCCCCGTCGGATACGCAGTATTTT
>NA|14|NA|TRBJ1-2|TRBV11-2
CASSLERVTYGYTF
TGTGCCAGCAGCTTAGAACGTGTCACCTATGGCTACACCTTC
>TRBD1|11|NA|TRBJ2-7|TRBV30
CAQNRGLEQYF
TGTGCCCAAAACAGGGGTCTAGAGCAGTACTTC
>NA|15|NA|TRBJ2-7|TRBV11-3
CASSLGHTASYEQYF
TGTGCCAGCAGCTTAGGGCATACAGCCTCTTACGAGCAGTACTTC
>NA|14|NA|TRBJ1-5|TRBV6-5
CASSYQTSNQPQHF
TGTGCCAGCAGTTATCAGACTAGCAATCAGCCCCAGCATTTT
>TRBD2|18|NA|TRBJ2-7|TRBV4-3
CASSQQLRSGTSPYEQYF
TGCGCCAGCAGCCAGCAGTTAAGGTCGGGGACTAGTCCCTACGAGCAGTACTTC
>TRBD2|17|NA|TRBJ2-2|TRBV7-2
CASSPSGRAGNTGELFF
TGTGCCAGCAGCCCTAGCGGGAGGGCCGGCAACACCGGGGAGCTGTTTTTT
>NA|13|NA|TRBJ2-7|TRBV6-1
CASSESLGVEQYF
TGTGCCAGCAGTGAATCCCTAGGTGTCGAGCAGTACTTC
>TRBD2|18|NA|TRBJ2-7|TRBV19
CASSRSGTSGRSAYEQYF
TGTGCCAGTAGCCGATCCGGGACTAGCGGGAGATCGGCCTACGAGCAGTACTTC
>NA|14|NA|TRBJ2-7|TRBV19
CASSSRLIFYEQYF
TGTGCCAGTAGTTCGCGCCTAATCTTCTACGAGCAGTACTTC
>NA|11|NA|TRBJ2-7|TRBV21-1
CASTPGGKQYF
TGTGCCAGCACTCCAGGCGGGAAGCAGTACTTC
>NA|14|NA|TRBJ1-1|TRBV4-3
CASSQGFRTTEAFF
TGCGCCAGCAGCCAGGGTTTTAGGACCACTGAAGCTTTCTTT
>NA|14|NA|TRBJ1-4|TRBV7-6
CASSQGLSGEKLFF
TGTGCCAGCAGCCAGGGTCTCTCTGGTGAAAAACTGTTTTTT
>NA|11|NA|TRBJ2-1|TRBV15
CATSRAREQFF
TGTGCCACCAGCAGAGCACGGGAGCAGTTCTTC